The 13 T cell receptor beta chains listed next were all sequenced from one sample in a study of control samples from healthy donors and cancer patients. This table comes from immunoSEQ multiplex PCR, and its TCRdb copy is limited to in-frame clones, with some not included. In the table there are around 110,000 clones, over 90% of which are singletons. The material sequenced was blood. The receptors originated from a man aged 30-40 years in good health.

The V call is TRBV18, the J call TRBJ1-2, with a tentative D call TRBD1 (5 bases). Germline assignment: CDR1 KGHSH and CDR2 LQKENI. This CDR3 comprises 13 residues. The V and J ends lost 3 bases and 5 bases respectively, with 10 bases between them. CDR3 sequence reads: CASSPEGVYGYTF. CDR3 nucleotides: TGTGCCAGCTCACCGGAAGGGGTATATGGCTACACCTTC.

V and J are TRBV29-1 and TRBJ1-2; 8 positions agree with TRBD1. CDR1 is SQVTM and CDR2 is ANQGSEA in the germline V gene. V shed 8 bases and J 7 bases; nucleotides not matched to a gene: 6. The CDR3 is 11 residues long. The CDR3 reads CSSRQGFGYTF. CDR3 coding DNA: TGCAGCTCTCGACAGGGGTTTGGCTACACCTTC.

The genes are TRBV5-5 and TRBJ1-1; TRBD1 might be the D (5 bases). The V gene's germline CDR1 is SGHKS and CDR2 YYEKEE (reference sequence). This CDR3 is built from 14 residues. Trimming pared 0 bases from V and 1 base from J, leaving 7 bases between. In DNA, the CDR3 is TGTGCCAGCAGCTTGGCCGGGGCGAACACTGAAGCTTTCTTT. Amino acids: CASSLAGANTEAFF.

CDR3 residues: CASSLAVNTEAFF. The CDR3 DNA reads TGCGCCAGCAGCTTGGCAGTCAACACTGAAGCTTTCTTT. J is TRBJ1-1 and V is TRBV5-1; D is unresolved. In germline, CDR1 is SGHRS, CDR2 YFSETQ. Trimming took 0 bases from V and 2 from J, leaving 5 bases between them. The CDR3 is 13 amino acids.

The genes are TRBV29-1 and TRBJ2-1; perhaps TRBD1 as D (6 bases). Trimming removed 4 bases from V and 9 bases from J, with 7 bases in between. The CDR3 is 10 amino acids. Germline CDR1 SQVTM, CDR2 ANQGSEA. This chain's CDR3 is CSVGGLEQFF. DNA for the CDR3: TGCAGCGTTGGGGGGCTTGAGCAGTTCTTC.

CDR3 nucleotides: TGTGCCAGCAGCAGCTTTAACGGGGCAGGGGGCATCTATGGCTACACCTTC. Protein: CASSSFNGAGGIYGYTF. The chain joins TRBV5-4 to TRBJ1-2; 8 bases agree with TRBD1. Germline trimming cut 4 bases from V and 4 bases from J; bases unmatched to any gene: 15. The CDR3 totals 17 residues. Per the germline V gene, CDR1 is SGHNT and CDR2 is YYREEE (reference sequence). Complete variable domain (other parts from reference TRBV5-4 and TRBJ1-2): ETGVTQSPTHLIKTRGQQVTLRCSSQSGHNTVSWYQQALGQGPQFIFQYYREEENGRGNFPPRFSGLQFPNYSSELNVNALELDDSALYLCASSSFNGAGGIYGYTFGSGTRLTVV.

The chain has TRBV6-4 and TRBJ2-7; D gene unclear. CDR1 is MRHNA and CDR2 is SNTAGT in the germline V gene. There are 9 residues in the CDR3. V was cut by 7 bases and J by 6 bases, with 4 bases left in between. CDR3 DNA: TGTGCCAGCAAACGCGAGCAGTACGTC. Encoded protein: CASKREQYV.

The rearrangement uses TRBV7-2 and TRBJ1-2; a possible D gene is TRBD1 (5 bases). V was pared by 3 bases and J by 8 bases, with 19 bases between. CDR3 length equals 15 residues. CDR1 SGHTA and CDR2 FQGNSA come from the germline V gene. The CDR3 loop is CASSFTGTGMGGYTF. DNA for the CDR3: TGTGCCAGCAGCTTCACCGGGACGGGGATGGGGGGCTACACCTTC.

The chain has TRBV19 and TRBJ1-5; D unclear. Deletions cut 1 base from V and 6 bases from J, with 13 bases between. Germline-derived CDR1 and CDR2 are LNHDA and SQIVND (reference sequence). This CDR3 comprises 15 residues. The CDR3 nucleotides read TGTGCCAGTAGTATAGCGGCCGAAGGGCTTCAGCCCCAGCATTTT. It translates to CASSIAAEGLQPQHF.

The CDR3 protein is CASSLLASGGNEQFF. In DNA form, the CDR3 reads TGTGCCAGCAGCTTGTTGGCTAGCGGGGGAAATGAGCAGTTCTTC. The rearrangement uses TRBV5-8 and TRBJ2-1; 10 positions match TRBD2. The CDR3 length is 15 residues. CDR1 and CDR2 (germline): SGHTS, YDEGEE. Trimming removed 1 base from V and 7 bases from J; junction bases left unmatched: 5.

This clone was found once. The CDR3 sequence: CASSLDLFPYEQYV. Written as DNA, the CDR3 is TGTGCCAGCAGCTTAGACCTCTTTCCCTACGAGCAGTACGTC. V and J are TRBV7-2 and TRBJ2-7; D gene uncertain. Trimming removed 1 base from V and 2 bases from J, with 9 bases in between. Per germline, CDR1 SGHTA and CDR2 FQGNSA. The CDR3 is made up of 14 amino acids.

V gene TRBV2 combines with J gene TRBJ1-1; 7 bases align to TRBD1. The V segment lost 6 bases and the J segment 8 bases; nucleotides outside the gene matches: 6. This CDR3 region has 12 residues. Germline CDR1 and CDR2: SNHLY and FYNNEI. CDR3 residues: CASRLDRAEAFF. DNA for the CDR3: TGTGCCAGCAGATTAGACAGGGCCGAAGCTTTCTTT.

The J gene is TRBJ1-5, the V gene TRBV9; D gene uncertain. The CDR3 runs to 14 residues. The germline gives CDR1 SGDLS, CDR2 YYNGEE. V was clipped by 1 base and J by 1 base, with 6 bases between them. The CDR3 is CASSVSGSNQPQHF. Written as DNA, the CDR3 is TGTGCCAGCAGCGTATCGGGAAGCAATCAGCCCCAGCATTTT.